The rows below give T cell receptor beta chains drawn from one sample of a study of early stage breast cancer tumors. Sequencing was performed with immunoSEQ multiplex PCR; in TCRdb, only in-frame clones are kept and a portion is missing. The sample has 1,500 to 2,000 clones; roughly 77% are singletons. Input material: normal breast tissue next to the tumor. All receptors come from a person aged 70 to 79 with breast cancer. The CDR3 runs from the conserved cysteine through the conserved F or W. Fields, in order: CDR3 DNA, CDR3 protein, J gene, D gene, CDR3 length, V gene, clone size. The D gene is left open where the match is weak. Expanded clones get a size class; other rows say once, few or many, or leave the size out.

cdr3_nt: TGTGCCAGCAGCGTATCTACAGGTCTTTACCAAGAGACCCAGTACTTC
cdr3_aa: CASSVSTGLYQETQYF
j_call: TRBJ2-5
d_call: -
cdr3_length: 16
v_call: TRBV9
clone_size: -

cdr3_nt: TGCGCCAGCAGCGACCGGGACAGGCACACTGAAGCTTTCTTT
cdr3_aa: CASSDRDRHTEAFF
j_call: TRBJ1-1
d_call: TRBD1
cdr3_length: 14
v_call: TRBV10-1
clone_size: -

cdr3_nt: TGTGCCAGCTCGGTGGGACAGGGGGAGACAGATACGCAGTATTTT
cdr3_aa: CASSVGQGETDTQYF
j_call: TRBJ2-3
d_call: TRBD1
cdr3_length: 15
v_call: TRBV18
clone_size: -

cdr3_nt: TGTGCCATCAGTGGCGGGACAGGGCCCCAAGAGACCCAGTACTTC
cdr3_aa: CAISGGTGPQETQYF
j_call: TRBJ2-5
d_call: TRBD1
cdr3_length: 15
v_call: TRBV10-3
clone_size: -

cdr3_nt: TGTGCCAGCAGCCAAGTCCAAGGGGCCACCGTCTCCTACGAGCAGTACTTC
cdr3_aa: CASSQVQGATVSYEQYF
j_call: TRBJ2-7
d_call: -
cdr3_length: 17
v_call: TRBV14
clone_size: -

cdr3_nt: TGTGCCAGCAGTTCAACCCAGCGGGGGGTCCCCTACGAGCAGTACTTC
cdr3_aa: CASSSTQRGVPYEQYF
j_call: TRBJ2-7
d_call: TRBD2
cdr3_length: 16
v_call: TRBV28
clone_size: once

cdr3_nt: TGTGCCAGCAGTGCCGCCTATCCTGAAAAACTGTTTTTT
cdr3_aa: CASSAAYPEKLFF
j_call: TRBJ1-4
d_call: -
cdr3_length: 13
v_call: TRBV6-1
clone_size: -

cdr3_nt: TGTGCCAGCAGGTGGGACAGGGGGTCGGAGACTGAAGCTTTCTTT
cdr3_aa: CASRWDRGSETEAFF
j_call: TRBJ1-1
d_call: TRBD1
cdr3_length: 15
v_call: TRBV6-5
clone_size: -

cdr3_nt: TGTGCCAGCAGTGATACAGGAAATCAGCCCCAGCATTTT
cdr3_aa: CASSDTGNQPQHF
j_call: TRBJ1-5
d_call: -
cdr3_length: 13
v_call: TRBV6-6
clone_size: few

cdr3_nt: TGTGCCAGCAGCCCTCAAACTAGCGGGGGGGCACAGAAGCAGTATTTT
cdr3_aa: CASSPQTSGGAQKQYF
j_call: TRBJ2-3
d_call: TRBD2
cdr3_length: 16
v_call: TRBV7-6
clone_size: -

cdr3_nt: TGTGCCAGCCATCCAAACGGGCTAGCGGGCAATGAGCAGTTCTTC
cdr3_aa: CASHPNGLAGNEQFF
j_call: TRBJ2-1
d_call: TRBD2
cdr3_length: 15
v_call: TRBV2
clone_size: once

cdr3_nt: TGTGCCAGCAGCGCCCTCAGCGGGCCCTACGAGCAGTACTTC
cdr3_aa: CASSALSGPYEQYF
j_call: TRBJ2-7
d_call: -
cdr3_length: 14
v_call: TRBV9
clone_size: -

cdr3_nt: TGTGCCAGCAGTTTATCGGGAGAACAATACAATGAGCAGTTCTTC
cdr3_aa: CASSLSGEQYNEQFF
j_call: TRBJ2-1
d_call: -
cdr3_length: 15
v_call: TRBV27
clone_size: -

cdr3_nt: TGTGCCAGCAGTGAAGCGTACGGGACAGTTGAAAAACTGTTTTTT
cdr3_aa: CASSEAYGTVEKLFF
j_call: TRBJ1-4
d_call: TRBD1
cdr3_length: 15
v_call: TRBV6-1
clone_size: -

cdr3_nt: TGTGCCATCAGTGGACAGGGAAGAACAGATACGCAGTATTTT
cdr3_aa: CAISGQGRTDTQYF
j_call: TRBJ2-3
d_call: TRBD1
cdr3_length: 14
v_call: TRBV10-3
clone_size: once

cdr3_nt: TGTGCCAGCAGCTGGGACAGGGGATCTGCTGGCTACACCTTC
cdr3_aa: CASSWDRGSAGYTF
j_call: TRBJ1-2
d_call: TRBD1
cdr3_length: 14
v_call: TRBV11-2
clone_size: -

cdr3_nt: TGTGCCAGCAGTTGGGGACTAGCGGGGGGGAGAAGGAGTGAGCAGTTCTTC
cdr3_aa: CASSWGLAGGRRSEQFF
j_call: TRBJ2-1
d_call: TRBD2
cdr3_length: 17
v_call: TRBV5-4
clone_size: -

cdr3_nt: TGCGCCAGCAGACTAGCGGGGGGGAACACCGGGGAGCTGTTTTTT
cdr3_aa: CASRLAGGNTGELFF
j_call: TRBJ2-2
d_call: TRBD2
cdr3_length: 15
v_call: TRBV5-1
clone_size: -